This entry concerns a single T cell receptor beta chain. Its target is not known. Generated by immunoSEQ multiplex PCR, the TCRdb table keeps only in-frame clones and is missing some. The repertoire holds roughly 90,000 clones, with approximately 86% as singletons. This sample was included in a study of T cell responses to AZD1222 COVID-19 vaccine. Study observations and caveats: Donor demographics were predominantly white British with a female majority; clonal diversity may be underestimated. Repertoire samples came only from after the peak T cell response.

CDR1 LGHNT and CDR2 FRNRAP come from the germline V gene. Trimming took 2 bases from V and 2 from J, leaving 10 bases between them. The CDR3 sequence is 14 residues long. The chain uses TRBV12-5 and TRBJ2-7; perhaps TRBD1 as D (8 bases). The TCR comes from an adult in good health. The source material was peripheral blood, sampled on day 0 of AZD1222 vaccination. The CDR3 bases are TGTGCTAGTGGTTTGACAGGGGGGGCCTACGAGCAGTACTTC. This codes for CASGLTGGAYEQYF.